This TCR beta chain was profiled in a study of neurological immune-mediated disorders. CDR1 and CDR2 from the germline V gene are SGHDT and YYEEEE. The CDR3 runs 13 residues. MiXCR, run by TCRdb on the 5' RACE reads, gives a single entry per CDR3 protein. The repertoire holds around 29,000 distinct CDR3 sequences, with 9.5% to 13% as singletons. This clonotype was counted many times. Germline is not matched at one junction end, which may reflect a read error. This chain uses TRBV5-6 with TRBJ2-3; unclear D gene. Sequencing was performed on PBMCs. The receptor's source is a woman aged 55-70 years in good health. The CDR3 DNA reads TGTGCCAGTAGCTTCGACCGCACAGATACGCAGTATTTT. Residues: CASSFDRTDTQYF.